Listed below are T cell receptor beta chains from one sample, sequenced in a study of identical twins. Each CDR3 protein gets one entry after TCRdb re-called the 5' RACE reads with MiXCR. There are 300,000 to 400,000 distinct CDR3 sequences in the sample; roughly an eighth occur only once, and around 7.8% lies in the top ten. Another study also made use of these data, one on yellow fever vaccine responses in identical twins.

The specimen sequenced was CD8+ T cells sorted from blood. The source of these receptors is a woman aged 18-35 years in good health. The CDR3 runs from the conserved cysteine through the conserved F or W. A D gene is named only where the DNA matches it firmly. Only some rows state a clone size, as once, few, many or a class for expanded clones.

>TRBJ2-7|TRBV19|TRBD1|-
TGTGCCAGTAGTATTGGGGACAGCGCGTACGAGCAGTACTTC
CASSIGDSAYEQYF
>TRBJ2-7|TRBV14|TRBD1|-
TGTGCCAGCAGGCCTCAAGGGACAGGGAGGAACGAGCAGTACTTC
CASRPQGTGRNEQYF
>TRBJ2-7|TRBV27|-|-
TGTGCCAGCAGTTGGCGGCCCCTAGGGAACGAGCAGTACTTC
CASSWRPLGNEQYF
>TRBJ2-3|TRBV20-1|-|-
TGCAGTGCTAGAGATGGGTCTAAAAGCACAGATACGCAGTATTTT
CSARDGSKSTDTQYF
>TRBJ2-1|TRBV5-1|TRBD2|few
TGCGCCAGCAGCAAGGGACTAGCGGCAAACAATGAGCAGTTCTTC
CASSKGLAANNEQFF
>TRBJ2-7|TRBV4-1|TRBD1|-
TGCGCCAGCAGCCATCTTTTTCAGGGGGTCTACGAGCAGTACTTC
CASSHLFQGVYEQYF
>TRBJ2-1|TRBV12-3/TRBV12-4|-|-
TGTGCCAGCAGTTTAAGGGGAGCCGGGTATGGTGAGCAGTTCTTC
CASSLRGAGYGEQFF
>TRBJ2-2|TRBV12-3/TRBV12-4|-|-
TGTGCCAGCTCATTGGTGTGGACCGGGGAGCTGTTTTTT
CASSLVWTGELFF
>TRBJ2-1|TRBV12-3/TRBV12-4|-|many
TGTGCCAGCAGTTACCTAGCACTCTCCTACAATGAGCAGTTCTTC
CASSYLALSYNEQFF
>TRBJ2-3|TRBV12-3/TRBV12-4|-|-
TGTGCCAGCAGTCCGTCTCGTTGGGAAACGTATTTT
CASSPSRWETYF
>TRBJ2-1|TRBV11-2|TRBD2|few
TGTGCCAGCAGAACCGGACTAGCGGGGGCGCCCCTCCGGGAGCAGTTCTTC
CASRTGLAGAPLREQFF
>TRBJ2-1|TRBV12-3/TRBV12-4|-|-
TGTGCCAGCAGTTCAACTCGTGAGCAGTTCTTC
CASSSTREQFF
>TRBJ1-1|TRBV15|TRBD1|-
TGTGCCACCAGCATAGGACAGGGGGCCGGCACTGAAGCTTTCTTT
CATSIGQGAGTEAFF
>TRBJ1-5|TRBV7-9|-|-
TGTGCCAGCAGCCAGACAGGTTTAGATCAGCCCCAGCATTTT
CASSQTGLDQPQHF
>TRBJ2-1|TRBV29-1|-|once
TGCAGCACTCGGACATCCTACAATGAGCAGTTCTTC
CSTRTSYNEQFF
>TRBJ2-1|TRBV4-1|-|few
TGCGCCAGCAGCCAAGACTTGGCAGGGAGAGCTTACTATGAGCAGTTCTTC
CASSQDLAGRAYYEQFF
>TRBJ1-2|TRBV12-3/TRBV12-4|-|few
TGTGCCAGCAGCGCAGAACAGGGAGCTGTTTATGGCTACACCTTC
CASSAEQGAVYGYTF
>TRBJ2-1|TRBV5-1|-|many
TGCGCCAGCAGCTTGGGGGCTGGCAATGAGCAGTTCTTC
CASSLGAGNEQFF
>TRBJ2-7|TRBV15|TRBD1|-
TGTGCCACCAGCGCAACAGGGGGCCCCTCCTACGAGCAGTACTTC
CATSATGGPSYEQYF
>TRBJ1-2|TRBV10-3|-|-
TGTGCCATCAGCCCCCGGTCTAACTATGGCTACACCTTC
CAISPRSNYGYTF
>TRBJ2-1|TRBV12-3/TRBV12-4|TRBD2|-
TGTGCCAGCACCGAGGGACTAGCGGGGGGTAATGAGCAGTTCTTC
CASTEGLAGGNEQFF
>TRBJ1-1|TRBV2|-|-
TGTGCCAGCAGTGAATGGGAGGACACTGAAGCTTTCTTT
CASSEWEDTEAFF